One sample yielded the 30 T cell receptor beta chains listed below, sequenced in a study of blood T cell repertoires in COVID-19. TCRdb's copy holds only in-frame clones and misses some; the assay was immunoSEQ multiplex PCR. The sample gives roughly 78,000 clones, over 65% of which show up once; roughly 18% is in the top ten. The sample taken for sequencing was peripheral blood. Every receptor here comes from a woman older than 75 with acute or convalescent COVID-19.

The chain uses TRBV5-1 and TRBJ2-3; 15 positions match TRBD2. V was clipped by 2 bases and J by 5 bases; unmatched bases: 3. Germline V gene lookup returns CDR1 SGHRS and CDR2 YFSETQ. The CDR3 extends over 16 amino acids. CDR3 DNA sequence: TGCGCCAGCAGCTTAGGGACTAGCGGGAGGATAGATACGCAGTATTTT. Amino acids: CASSLGTSGRIDTQYF.

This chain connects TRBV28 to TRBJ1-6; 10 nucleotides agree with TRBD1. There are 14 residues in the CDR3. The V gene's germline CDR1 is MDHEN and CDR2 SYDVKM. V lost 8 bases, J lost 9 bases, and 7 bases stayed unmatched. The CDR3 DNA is TGTGCCAGCGTACCCCGGGACAGGGGTTCACCCCTCCACTTT. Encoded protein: CASVPRDRGSPLHF. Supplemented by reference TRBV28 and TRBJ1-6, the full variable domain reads DVKVTQSSRYLVKRTGEKVFLECVQDMDHENMFWYRQDPGLGLRLIYFSYDVKMKEKGDIPEGYSVSREKKERFSLILESASTNQTSMYLCASVPRDRGSPLHFGNGTRLTVT.

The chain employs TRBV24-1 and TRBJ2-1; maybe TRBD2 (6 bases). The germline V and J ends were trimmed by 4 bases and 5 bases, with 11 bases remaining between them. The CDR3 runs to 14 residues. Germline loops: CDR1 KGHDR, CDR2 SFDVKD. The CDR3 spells CATSDPGLHNEQFF. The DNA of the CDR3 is TGTGCCACCAGTGACCCGGGACTTCACAATGAGCAGTTCTTC.

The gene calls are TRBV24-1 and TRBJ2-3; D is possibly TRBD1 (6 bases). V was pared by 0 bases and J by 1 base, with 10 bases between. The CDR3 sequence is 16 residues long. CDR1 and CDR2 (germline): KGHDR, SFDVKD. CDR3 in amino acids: CATSDLTGPRTDTQYF. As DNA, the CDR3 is TGTGCCACCAGTGATTTGACAGGGCCCCGCACAGATACGCAGTATTTT.

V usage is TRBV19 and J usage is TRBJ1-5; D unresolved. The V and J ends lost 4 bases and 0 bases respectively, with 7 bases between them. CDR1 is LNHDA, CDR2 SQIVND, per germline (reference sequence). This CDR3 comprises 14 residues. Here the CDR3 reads CASSSQDSNQPQHF. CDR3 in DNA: TGTGCCAGTAGTAGCCAGGATAGCAATCAGCCCCAGCATTTT.

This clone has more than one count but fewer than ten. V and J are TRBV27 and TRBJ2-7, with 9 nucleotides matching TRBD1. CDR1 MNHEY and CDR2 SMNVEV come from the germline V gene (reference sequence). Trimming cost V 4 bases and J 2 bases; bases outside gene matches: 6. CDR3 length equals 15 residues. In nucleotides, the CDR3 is TGTGCCAGCAGTTATATACAGGGGGCTACCTACGAGCAGTACTTC. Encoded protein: CASSYIQGATYEQYF.

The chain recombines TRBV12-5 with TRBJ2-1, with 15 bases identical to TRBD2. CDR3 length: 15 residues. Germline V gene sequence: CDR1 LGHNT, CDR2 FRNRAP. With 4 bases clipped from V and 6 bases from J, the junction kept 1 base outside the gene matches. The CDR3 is CASGWGLAGGNEQFF. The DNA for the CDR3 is TGTGCTAGTGGTTGGGGACTAGCGGGAGGCAATGAGCAGTTCTTC.

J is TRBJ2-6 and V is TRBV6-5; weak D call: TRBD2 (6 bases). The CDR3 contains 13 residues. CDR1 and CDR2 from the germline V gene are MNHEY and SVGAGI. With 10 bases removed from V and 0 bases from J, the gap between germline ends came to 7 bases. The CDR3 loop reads CAIGGSGANVLTF. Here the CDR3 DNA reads TGTGCCATCGGGGGCTCTGGGGCCAACGTCCTGACTTTC.

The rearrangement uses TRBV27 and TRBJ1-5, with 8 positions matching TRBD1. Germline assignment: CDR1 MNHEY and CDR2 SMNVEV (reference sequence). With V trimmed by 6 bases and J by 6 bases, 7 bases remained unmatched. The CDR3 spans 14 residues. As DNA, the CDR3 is TGTGCCAGCAGATTGACAGGGGCGGGTCAGCCCCAGCATTTT. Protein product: CASRLTGAGQPQHF.

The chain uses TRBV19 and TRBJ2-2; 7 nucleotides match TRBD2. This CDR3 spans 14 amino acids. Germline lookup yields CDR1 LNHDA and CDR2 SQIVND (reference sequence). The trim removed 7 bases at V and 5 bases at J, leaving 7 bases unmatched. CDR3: CASTTVGGTGELFF. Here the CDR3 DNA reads TGTGCCAGTACCACAGTGGGGGGGACCGGGGAGCTGTTTTTT.

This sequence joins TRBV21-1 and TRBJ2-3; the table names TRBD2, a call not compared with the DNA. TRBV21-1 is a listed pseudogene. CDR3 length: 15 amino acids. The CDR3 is CASSDHRDSEDTQYF. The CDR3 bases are TGTGCCAGCAGTGACCACCGGGACTCCGAGGATACGCAGTATTTT.

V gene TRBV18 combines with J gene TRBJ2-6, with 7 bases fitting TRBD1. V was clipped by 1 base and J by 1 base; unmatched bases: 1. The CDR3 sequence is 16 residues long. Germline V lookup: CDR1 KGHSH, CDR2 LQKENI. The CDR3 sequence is CASSPRQGSGANVLTF. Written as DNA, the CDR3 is TGTGCCAGCTCACCACGACAGGGATCTGGGGCCAACGTCCTGACTTTC. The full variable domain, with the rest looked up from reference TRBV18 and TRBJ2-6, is NAGVMQNPRHLVRRRGQEARLRCSPMKGHSHVYWYRQLPEEGLKFMVYLQKENIIDESGMPKERFSAEFPKEGPSILRIQQVVRGDSAAYFCASSPRQGSGANVLTFGAGSRLTVL.

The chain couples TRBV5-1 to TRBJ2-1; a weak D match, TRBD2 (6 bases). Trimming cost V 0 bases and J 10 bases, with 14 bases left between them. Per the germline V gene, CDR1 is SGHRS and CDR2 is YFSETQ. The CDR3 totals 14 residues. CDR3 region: CASSLASSGEEQFF. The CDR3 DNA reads TGCGCCAGCAGCTTGGCTAGCTCGGGGGAAGAGCAGTTCTTC.

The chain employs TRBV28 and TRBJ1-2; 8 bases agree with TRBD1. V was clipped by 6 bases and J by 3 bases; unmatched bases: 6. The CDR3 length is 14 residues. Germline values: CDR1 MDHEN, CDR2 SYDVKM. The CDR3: CASRGGQADYGYTF. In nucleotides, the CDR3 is TGTGCCAGCAGGGGGGGACAGGCCGACTATGGCTACACCTTC.

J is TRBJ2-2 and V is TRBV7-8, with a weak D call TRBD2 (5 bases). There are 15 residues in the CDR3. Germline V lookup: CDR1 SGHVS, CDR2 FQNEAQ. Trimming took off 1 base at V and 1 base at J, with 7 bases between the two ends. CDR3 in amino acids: CASSLGLLNTGELFF. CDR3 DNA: TGTGCCAGCAGCTTAGGACTACTGAACACCGGGGAGCTGTTTTTT.

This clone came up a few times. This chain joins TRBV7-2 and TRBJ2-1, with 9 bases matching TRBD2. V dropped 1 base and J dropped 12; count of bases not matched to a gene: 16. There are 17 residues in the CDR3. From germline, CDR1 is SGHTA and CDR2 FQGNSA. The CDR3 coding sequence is TGTGCCAGCAGCTTAGGCCTGGTCGGAGGCGGGGGGGCCTGGCAGTTCTTC. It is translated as CASSLGLVGGGGAWQFF.

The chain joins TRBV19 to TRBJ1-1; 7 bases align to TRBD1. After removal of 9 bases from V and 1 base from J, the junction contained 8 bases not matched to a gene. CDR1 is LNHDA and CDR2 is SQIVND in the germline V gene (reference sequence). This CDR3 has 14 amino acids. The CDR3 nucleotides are TGTGCCAGCGGGACGACAGGGAAGAACACTGAAGCTTTCTTT. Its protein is CASGTTGKNTEAFF.

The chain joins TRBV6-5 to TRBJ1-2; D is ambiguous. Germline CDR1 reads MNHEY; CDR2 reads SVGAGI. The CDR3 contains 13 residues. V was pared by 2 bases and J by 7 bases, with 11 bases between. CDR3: CASSYGQFFGYTF. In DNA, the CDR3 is TGTGCCAGCAGTTACGGGCAGTTTTTTGGCTACACCTTC.

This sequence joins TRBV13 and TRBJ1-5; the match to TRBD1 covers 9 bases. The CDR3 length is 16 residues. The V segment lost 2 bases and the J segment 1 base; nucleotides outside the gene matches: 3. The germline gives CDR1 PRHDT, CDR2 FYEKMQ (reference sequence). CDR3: CASSLNRGLSNQPQHF. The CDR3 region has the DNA TGTGCCAGCAGCTTAAACAGGGGGCTAAGCAATCAGCCCCAGCATTTT.

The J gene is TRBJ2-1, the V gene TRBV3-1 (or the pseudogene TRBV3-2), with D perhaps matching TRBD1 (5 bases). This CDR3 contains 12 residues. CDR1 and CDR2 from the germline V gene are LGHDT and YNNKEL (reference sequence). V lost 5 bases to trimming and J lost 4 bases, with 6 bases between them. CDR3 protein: CASSRQYNEQFF. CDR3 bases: TGTGCCAGCAGCAGACAGTACAATGAGCAGTTCTTC.

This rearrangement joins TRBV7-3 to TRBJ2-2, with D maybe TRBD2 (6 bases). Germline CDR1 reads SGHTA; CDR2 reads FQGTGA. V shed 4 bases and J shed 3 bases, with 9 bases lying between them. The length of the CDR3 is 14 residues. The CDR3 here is CASSWGGDTGELFF. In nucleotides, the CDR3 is TGTGCCAGCAGCTGGGGAGGCGACACCGGGGAGCTGTTTTTT. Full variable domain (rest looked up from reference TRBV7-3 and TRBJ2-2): GAGVSQTPSNKVTEKGKYVELRCDPISGHTALYWYRQSLGQGPEFLIYFQGTGAADDSGLPNDRFFAVRPEGSVSTLKIQRTERGDSAVYLCASSWGGDTGELFFGEGSRLTVL.

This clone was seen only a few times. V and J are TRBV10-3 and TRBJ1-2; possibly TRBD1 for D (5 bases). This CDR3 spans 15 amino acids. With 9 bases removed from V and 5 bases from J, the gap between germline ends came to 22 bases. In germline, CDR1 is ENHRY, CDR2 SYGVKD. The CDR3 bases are TGTGCCATTGAGAGGGACCTAGGAGGGGTTTATGGCTACACCTTC. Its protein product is CAIERDLGGVYGYTF.

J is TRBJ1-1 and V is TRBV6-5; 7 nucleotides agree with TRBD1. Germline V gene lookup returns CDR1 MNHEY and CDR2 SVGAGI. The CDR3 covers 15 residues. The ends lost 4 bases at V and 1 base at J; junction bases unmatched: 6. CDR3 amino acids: CASSSQGHGNTEAFF. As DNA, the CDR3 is TGTGCCAGCAGTTCACAGGGGCACGGGAACACTGAAGCTTTCTTT.

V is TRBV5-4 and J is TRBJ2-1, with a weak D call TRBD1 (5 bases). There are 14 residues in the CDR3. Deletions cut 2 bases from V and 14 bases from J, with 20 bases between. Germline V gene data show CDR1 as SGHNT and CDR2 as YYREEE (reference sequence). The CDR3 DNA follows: TGTGCCAGCAGCTTAACAGGAAAGCCGCGGCTCGAGTTCTTC. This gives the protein CASSLTGKPRLEFF.

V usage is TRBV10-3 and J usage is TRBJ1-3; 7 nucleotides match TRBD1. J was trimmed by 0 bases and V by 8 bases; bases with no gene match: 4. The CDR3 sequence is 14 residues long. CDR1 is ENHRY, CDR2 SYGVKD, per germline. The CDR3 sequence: CAISGQSSGNTIYF. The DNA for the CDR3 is TGTGCCATCTCGGGACAGAGCTCTGGAAACACCATATATTTT.

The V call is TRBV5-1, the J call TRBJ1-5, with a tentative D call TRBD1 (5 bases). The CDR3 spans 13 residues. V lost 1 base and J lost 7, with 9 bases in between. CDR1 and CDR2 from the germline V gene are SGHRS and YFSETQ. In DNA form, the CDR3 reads TGCGCCAGCAGCTTGACAGGATTGCAGCCCCAGCATTTT. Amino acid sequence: CASSLTGLQPQHF.

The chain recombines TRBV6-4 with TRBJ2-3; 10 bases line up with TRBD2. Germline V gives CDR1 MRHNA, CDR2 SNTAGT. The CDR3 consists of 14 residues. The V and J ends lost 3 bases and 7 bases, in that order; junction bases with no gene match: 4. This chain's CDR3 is CASSESGGANTQYF. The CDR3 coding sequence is TGTGCCAGCAGTGAAAGCGGGGGGGCCAATACGCAGTATTTT.

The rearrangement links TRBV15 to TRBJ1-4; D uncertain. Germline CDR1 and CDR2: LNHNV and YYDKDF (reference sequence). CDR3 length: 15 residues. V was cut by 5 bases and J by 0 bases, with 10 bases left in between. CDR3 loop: CATSLGDATNEKLFF. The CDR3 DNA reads TGTGCCACCAGCCTCGGGGATGCAACTAATGAAAAACTGTTTTTT. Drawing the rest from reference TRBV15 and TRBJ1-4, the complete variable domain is DAMVIQNPRYQVTQFGKPVTLSCSQTLNHNVMYWYQQKSSQAPKLLFHYYDKDFNNEADTPDNFQSRRPNTSFCFLDIRSPGLGDTAMYLCATSLGDATNEKLFFGSGTQLSVL.

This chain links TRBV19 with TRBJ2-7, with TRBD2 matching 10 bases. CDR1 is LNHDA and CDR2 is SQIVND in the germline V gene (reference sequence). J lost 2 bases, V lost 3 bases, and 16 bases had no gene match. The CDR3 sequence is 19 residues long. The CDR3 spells CASSISEVAGGHRPYEQYF. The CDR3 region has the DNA TGTGCCAGTAGTATCTCGGAGGTAGCGGGAGGTCACCGCCCCTACGAGCAGTACTTC.

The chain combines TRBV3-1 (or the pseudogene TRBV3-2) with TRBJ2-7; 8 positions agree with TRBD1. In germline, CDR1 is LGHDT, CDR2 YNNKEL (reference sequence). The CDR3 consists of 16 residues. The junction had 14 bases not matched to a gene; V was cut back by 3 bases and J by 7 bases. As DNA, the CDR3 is TGTGCCAGCAGCCATACCGACAGGGGCGCCGCGAGGGAGCAGTACTTC. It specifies CASSHTDRGAAREQYF.